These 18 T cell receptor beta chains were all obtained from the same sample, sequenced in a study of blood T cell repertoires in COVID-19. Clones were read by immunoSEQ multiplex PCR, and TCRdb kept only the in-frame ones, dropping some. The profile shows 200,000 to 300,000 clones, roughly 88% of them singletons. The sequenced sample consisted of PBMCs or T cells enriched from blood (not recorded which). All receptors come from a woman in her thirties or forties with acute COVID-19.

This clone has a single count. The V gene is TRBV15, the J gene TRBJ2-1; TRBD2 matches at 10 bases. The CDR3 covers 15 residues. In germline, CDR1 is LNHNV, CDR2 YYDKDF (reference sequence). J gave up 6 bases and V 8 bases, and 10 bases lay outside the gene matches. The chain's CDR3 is CATGTGAGGPNEQFF. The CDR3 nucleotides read TGTGCCACCGGGACCGGAGCGGGAGGGCCCAATGAGCAGTTCTTC.

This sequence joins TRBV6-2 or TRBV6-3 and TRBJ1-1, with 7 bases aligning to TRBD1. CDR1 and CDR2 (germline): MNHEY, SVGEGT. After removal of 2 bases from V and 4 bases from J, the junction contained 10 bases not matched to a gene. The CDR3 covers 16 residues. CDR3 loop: CASSYPPPGGITEAFF. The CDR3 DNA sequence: TGTGCCAGCAGTTACCCCCCGCCAGGGGGAATCACTGAAGCTTTCTTT.

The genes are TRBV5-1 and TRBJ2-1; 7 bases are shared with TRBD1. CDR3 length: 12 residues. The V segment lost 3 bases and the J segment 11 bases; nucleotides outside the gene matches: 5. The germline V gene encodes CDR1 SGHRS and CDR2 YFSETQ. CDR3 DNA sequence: TGCGCCAGCAGCTCACAGGGGTTTAAGCAGTTCTTC. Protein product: CASSSQGFKQFF.

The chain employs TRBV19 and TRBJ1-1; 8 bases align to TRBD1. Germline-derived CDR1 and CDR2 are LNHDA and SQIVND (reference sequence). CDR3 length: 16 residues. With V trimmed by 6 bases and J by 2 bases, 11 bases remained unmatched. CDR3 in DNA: TGTGCCAGTAGCTCAGGGGGCGGGCGGGTAAACACTGAAGCTTTCTTT. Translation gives CASSSGGGRVNTEAFF.

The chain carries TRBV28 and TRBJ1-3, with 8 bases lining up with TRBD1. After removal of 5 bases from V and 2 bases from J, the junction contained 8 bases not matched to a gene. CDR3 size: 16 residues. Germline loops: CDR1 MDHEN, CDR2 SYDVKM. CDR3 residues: CASSNHRGSTGNTIYF. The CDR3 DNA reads TGTGCCAGCAGTAACCACAGGGGGAGTACTGGAAACACCATATATTTT.

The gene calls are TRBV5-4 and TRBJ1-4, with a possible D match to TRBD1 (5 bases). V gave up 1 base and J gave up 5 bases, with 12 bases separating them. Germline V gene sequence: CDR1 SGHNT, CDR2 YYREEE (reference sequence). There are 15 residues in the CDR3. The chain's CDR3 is CASSLWAGQNEKLFF. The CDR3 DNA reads TGTGCCAGCAGCTTGTGGGCAGGGCAAAATGAAAAACTGTTTTTT.

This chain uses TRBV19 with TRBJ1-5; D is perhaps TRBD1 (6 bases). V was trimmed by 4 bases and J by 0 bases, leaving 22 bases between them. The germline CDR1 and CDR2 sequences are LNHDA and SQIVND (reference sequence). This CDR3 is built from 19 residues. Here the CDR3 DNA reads TGTGCCAGTAGTACACCACTGATGAAAAGGACAGATAGCAATCAGCCCCAGCATTTT. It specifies CASSTPLMKRTDSNQPQHF. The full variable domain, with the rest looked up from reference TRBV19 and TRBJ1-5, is DGGITQSPKYLFRKEGQNVTLSCEQNLNHDAMYWYRQDPGQGLRLIYYSQIVNDFQKGDIAEGYSVSREKKESFPLTVTSAQKNPTAFYLCASSTPLMKRTDSNQPQHFGDGTRLSIL.

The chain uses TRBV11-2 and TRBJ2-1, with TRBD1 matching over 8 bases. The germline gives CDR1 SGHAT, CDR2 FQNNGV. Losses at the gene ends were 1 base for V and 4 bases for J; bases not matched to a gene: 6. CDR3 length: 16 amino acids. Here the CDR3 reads CASSLVGRGLYNEQFF. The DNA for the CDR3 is TGTGCCAGCAGCTTAGTAGGCAGGGGGCTTTACAATGAGCAGTTCTTC. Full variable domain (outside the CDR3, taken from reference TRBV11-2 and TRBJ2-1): EAGVAQSPRYKIIEKRQSVAFWCNPISGHATLYWYQQILGQGPKLLIQFQNNGVVDDSQLPKDRFSAERLKGVDSTLKIQPAKLEDSAVYLCASSLVGRGLYNEQFFGPGTRLTVL.

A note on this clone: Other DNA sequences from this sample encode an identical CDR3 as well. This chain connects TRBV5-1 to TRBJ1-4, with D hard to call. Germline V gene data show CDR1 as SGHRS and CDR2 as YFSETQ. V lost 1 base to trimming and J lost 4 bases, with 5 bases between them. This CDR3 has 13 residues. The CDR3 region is CASSLLSNEKLFF. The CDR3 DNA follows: TGCGCCAGCAGCTTGCTGAGTAATGAAAAACTGTTTTTT.

The CDR3 DNA is TGTGCCAGCAGTCTAGACTACGAGCAGTACTTC. Translation: CASSLDYEQYF. This chain joins TRBV11-2 and TRBJ2-7; D remains ambiguous. This CDR3 has 11 residues. V lost 6 bases and J lost 3, with 6 bases in between. The germline CDR1 and CDR2 sequences are SGHAT and FQNNGV.

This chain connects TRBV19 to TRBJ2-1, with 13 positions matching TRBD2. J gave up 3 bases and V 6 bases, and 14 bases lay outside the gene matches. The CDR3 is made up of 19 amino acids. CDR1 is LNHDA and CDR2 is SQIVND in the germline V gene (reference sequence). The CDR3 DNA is TGTGCCAGTAGCGGATTAAAAACTAGCGGGAGGGCCCTCTACAATGAGCAGTTCTTC. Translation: CASSGLKTSGRALYNEQFF.

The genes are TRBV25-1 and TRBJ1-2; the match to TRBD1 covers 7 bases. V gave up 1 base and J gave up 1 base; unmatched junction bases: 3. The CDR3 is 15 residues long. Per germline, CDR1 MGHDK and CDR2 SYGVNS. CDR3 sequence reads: CASSEWDSRNYGYTF. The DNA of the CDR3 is TGTGCCAGCAGTGAATGGGACAGTCGTAACTATGGCTACACCTTC.

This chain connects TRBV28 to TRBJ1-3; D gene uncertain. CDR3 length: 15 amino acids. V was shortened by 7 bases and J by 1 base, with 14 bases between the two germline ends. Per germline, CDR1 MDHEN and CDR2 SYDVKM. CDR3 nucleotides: TGTGCCAGCACCGCGGTCCGCCGGTCTGGAAACACCATATATTTT. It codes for CASTAVRRSGNTIYF.

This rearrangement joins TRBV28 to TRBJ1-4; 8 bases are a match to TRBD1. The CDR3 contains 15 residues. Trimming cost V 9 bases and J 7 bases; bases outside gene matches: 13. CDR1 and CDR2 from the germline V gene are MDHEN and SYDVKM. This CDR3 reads CASLGRGPLGEKLFF. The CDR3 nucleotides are TGTGCCAGTCTCGGCAGGGGGCCTTTAGGTGAAAAACTGTTTTTT.

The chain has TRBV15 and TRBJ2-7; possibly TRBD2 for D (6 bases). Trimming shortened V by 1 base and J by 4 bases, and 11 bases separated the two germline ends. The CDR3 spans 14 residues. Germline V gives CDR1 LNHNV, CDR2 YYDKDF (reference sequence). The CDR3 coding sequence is TGTGCCACCAGCAGAGGACGGGAGAGGTACGAGCAGTACGTC. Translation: CATSRGRERYEQYV.

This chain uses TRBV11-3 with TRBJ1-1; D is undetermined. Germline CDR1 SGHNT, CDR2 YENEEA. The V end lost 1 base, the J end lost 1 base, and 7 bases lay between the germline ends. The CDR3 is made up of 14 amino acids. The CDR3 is CASSLGARNTEAFF. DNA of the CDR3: TGTGCCAGCAGCTTAGGGGCGAGGAACACTGAAGCTTTCTTT.

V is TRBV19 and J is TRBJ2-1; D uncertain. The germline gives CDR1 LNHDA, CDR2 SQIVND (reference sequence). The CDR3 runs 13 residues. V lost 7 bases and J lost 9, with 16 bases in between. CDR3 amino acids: CASTPGFLGEQFF. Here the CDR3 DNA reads TGTGCCAGTACCCCGGGTTTCTTAGGTGAGCAGTTCTTC.

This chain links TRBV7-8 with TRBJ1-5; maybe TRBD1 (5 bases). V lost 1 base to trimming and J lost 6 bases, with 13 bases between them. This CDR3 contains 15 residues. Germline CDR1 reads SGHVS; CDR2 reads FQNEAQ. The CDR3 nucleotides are TGTGCCAGCAGCTTAGGCAGGGTATTAGGTCAGCCCCAGCATTTT. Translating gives CASSLGRVLGQPQHF.